This TCR beta chain originates from a study of beta chain features in type 1 diabetes. Study-wide background: In age, gender and cell yields, patients were similar to healthy donors. Study-level results: In every one of the four CD4+ subsets, TCRB CDR3s were moderately but significantly shorter in Type 1 diabetes patients.

Germline V lookup: CDR1 SGHRS, CDR2 YFSETQ. Trimming took 0 bases from V and 1 from J, leaving 7 bases between them. This CDR3 comprises 15 residues. With regard to this clone: Its antigen is currently unknown.

Sequenced material consisted of expressed TCRB transcripts (all of the isolated RNA was reverse transcribed). Sequenced by immunoSEQ multiplex PCR; TCRdb stores in-frame clones only, minus some. The data hold roughly 47,000 clones, with about 48% observed a single time. Cells sorted by CD45RO/CCR7/CD25/CD127/CD95/CD27 comprised CD4+ naive, central memory, regulatory and stem cell-like memory cells. The sequenced material came from stem cell memory CD4+ T cells from blood. The chain combines TRBV5-1 with TRBJ2-2; no clear D. This receptor was taken from a young man with type 1 diabetes. The CDR3, as DNA: TGCGCCAGCAGCTTGGCCCTAGGGAACACCGGGGAGCTGTTTTTT. Residues: CASSLALGNTGELFF.